The 7 T cell receptor beta chains presented below share a single source sample, sequenced in a study of shared clonotypes between healthy human individuals. Clones were read by immunoSEQ multiplex PCR, and TCRdb kept only the in-frame ones, dropping some. In the table there are roughly 2.2 million clones, 80% to 95% of which are singletons. The sequenced sample was naive CD4+ T cells from PBMCs. Indicated subset: CD45RA+ positively selected. The receptors were sampled from a man aged 18 to 29 in good health. Some clones in this sample may be carry-over from other donors' samples.

This chain uses TRBV11-2 with TRBJ2-7; D is unresolved. Germline V gives CDR1 SGHAT, CDR2 FQNNGV. CDR3 length equals 19 residues. With 4 bases removed from V and 5 bases from J, the gap between germline ends came to 30 bases. The CDR3 loop reads CASSYKTVGSSGQRNEQYF. The CDR3 DNA sequence: TGTGCCAGCAGCTACAAAACGGTTGGCTCATCCGGGCAAAGAAACGAGCAGTACTTC.

This chain links TRBV7-9 with TRBJ2-1; D may be TRBD2 (5 bases). The CDR3 consists of 12 residues. Per the germline V gene, CDR1 is SEHNR and CDR2 is FQNEAQ (reference sequence). Deletions cut 5 bases from V and 9 bases from J, with 11 bases between. CDR3 region: CASSRSGIEQFF. CDR3 DNA sequence: TGTGCCAGCAGCCGGTCGGGGATTGAGCAGTTCTTC.

In this sample, this clone turned up once. The chain is built from TRBV27 and TRBJ1-2; a weak D match, TRBD1 (6 bases). This CDR3 comprises 18 residues. With 8 bases removed from V and 4 bases from J, the gap between germline ends came to 29 bases. CDR1 MNHEY and CDR2 SMNVEV come from the germline V gene (reference sequence). As DNA, the CDR3 is TGTGCCAGCTTCCCCTTGGGTCCGGGACACAAGATGGGCTATGGCTACACCTTC. Protein sequence: CASFPLGPGHKMGYGYTF.

This rearrangement joins TRBV5-1 to TRBJ2-3; TRBD2 matches 7 bases. This CDR3 region has 16 residues. Trimming took 4 bases from V and 2 from J; bases not matched to a gene: 10. The germline V gene has CDR1 SGHRS and CDR2 YFSETQ. CDR3 protein: CASSGHSGLSTDTQYF. In nucleotides, the CDR3 is TGCGCCAGCAGCGGCCATTCGGGACTATCCACAGATACGCAGTATTTT.

The rearrangement links TRBV15 to TRBJ1-5, with a weak D call TRBD1 (6 bases). Germline CDR1 LNHNV, CDR2 YYDKDF (reference sequence). The V end was cut by 1 base, the J end by 4 bases, with 11 bases between. The CDR3 is made up of 15 amino acids. This CDR3 reads CATSRVEGGNQPQHF. CDR3 sequence (DNA): TGTGCCACCAGCAGAGTTGAGGGGGGGAATCAGCCCCAGCATTTT.

The CDR3 loop reads CASSEGPSYEQYF. CDR3 sequence (DNA): TGTGCCAGCAGCGAGGGACCGAGCTACGAGCAGTACTTC. The chain couples TRBV9 to TRBJ2-7; D might be TRBD1 or TRBD2, each matching 5 bases. Per the germline V gene, CDR1 is SGDLS and CDR2 is YYNGEE. This CDR3 comprises 13 residues. V was cut by 3 bases and J by 3 bases, with 10 bases left in between.

The chain employs TRBV27 and TRBJ2-3; 8 bases agree with TRBD2. Germline CDR1 is MNHEY and CDR2 is SMNVEV (reference sequence). After removal of 2 bases from V and 0 bases from J, the junction contained 7 bases not matched to a gene. The CDR3 has 17 amino acids. In nucleotides, the CDR3 is TGTGCCAGCAGTTTACTAGCGGGCCGGATGAGCACAGATACGCAGTATTTT. It specifies CASSLLAGRMSTDTQYF.